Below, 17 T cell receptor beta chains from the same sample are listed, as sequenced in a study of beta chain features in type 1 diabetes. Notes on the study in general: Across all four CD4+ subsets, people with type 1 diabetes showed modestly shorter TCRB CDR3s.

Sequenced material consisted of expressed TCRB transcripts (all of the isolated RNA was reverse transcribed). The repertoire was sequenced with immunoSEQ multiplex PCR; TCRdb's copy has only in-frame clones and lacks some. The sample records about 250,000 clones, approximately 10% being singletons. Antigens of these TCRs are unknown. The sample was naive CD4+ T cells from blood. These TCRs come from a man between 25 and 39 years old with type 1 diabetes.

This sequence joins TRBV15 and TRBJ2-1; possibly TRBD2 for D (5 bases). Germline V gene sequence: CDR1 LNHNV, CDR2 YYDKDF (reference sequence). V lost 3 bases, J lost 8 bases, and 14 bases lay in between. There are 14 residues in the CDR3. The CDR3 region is CATSSGGRTDEQFF. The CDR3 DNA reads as TGTGCCACCAGCAGTGGAGGACGGACGGATGAGCAGTTCTTC.

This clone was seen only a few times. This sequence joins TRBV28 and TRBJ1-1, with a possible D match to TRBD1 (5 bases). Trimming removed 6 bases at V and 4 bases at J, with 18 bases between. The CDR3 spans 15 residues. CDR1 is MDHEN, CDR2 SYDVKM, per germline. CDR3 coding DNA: TGTGCCAGCAGCGGGGGGTTTGCATCTCTCACTGAAGCTTTCTTT. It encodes CASSGGFASLTEAFF.

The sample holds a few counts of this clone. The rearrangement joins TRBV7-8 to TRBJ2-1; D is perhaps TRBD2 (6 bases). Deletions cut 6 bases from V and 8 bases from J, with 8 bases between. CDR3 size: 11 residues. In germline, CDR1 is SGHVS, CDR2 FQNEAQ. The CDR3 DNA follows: TGTGCCAGCAGAACTAGCTATGAGCAGTTCTTC. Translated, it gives CASRTSYEQFF.

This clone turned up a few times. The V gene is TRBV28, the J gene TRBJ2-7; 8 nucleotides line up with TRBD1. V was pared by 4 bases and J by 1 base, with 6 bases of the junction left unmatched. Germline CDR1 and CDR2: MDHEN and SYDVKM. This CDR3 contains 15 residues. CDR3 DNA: TGTGCCAGCAGTTACCGACAGGGGTTATCCTACGAGCAGTACTTC. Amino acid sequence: CASSYRQGLSYEQYF.

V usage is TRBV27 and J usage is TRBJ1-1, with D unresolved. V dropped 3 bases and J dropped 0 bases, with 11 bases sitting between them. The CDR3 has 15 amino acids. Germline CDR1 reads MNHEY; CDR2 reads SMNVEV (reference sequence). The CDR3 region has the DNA TGTGCCAGCAGTTTGATACCCCACATGAACACTGAAGCTTTCTTT. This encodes CASSLIPHMNTEAFF.

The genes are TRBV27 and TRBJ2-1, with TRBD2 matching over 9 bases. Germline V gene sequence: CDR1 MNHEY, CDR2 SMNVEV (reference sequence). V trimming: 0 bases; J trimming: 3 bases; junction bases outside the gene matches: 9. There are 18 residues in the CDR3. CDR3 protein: CASSLSSSGGNFYNEQFF. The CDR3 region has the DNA TGTGCCAGCAGTTTATCGTCCAGCGGGGGGAATTTCTACAATGAGCAGTTCTTC.

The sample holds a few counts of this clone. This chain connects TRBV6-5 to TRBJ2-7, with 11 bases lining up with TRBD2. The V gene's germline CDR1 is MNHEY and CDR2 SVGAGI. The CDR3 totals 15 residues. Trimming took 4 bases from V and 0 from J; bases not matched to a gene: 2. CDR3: CASSSTSGSSYEQYF. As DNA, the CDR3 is TGTGCCAGCAGTTCTACTAGCGGGAGCTCCTACGAGCAGTACTTC.

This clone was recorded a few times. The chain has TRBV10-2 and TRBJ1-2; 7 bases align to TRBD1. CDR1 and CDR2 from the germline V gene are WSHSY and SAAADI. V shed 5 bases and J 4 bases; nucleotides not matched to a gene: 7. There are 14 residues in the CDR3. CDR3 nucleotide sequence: TGCGCCAGCAGTCCAGACAGGGCGGGCTATGGCTACACCTTC. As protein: CASSPDRAGYGYTF.

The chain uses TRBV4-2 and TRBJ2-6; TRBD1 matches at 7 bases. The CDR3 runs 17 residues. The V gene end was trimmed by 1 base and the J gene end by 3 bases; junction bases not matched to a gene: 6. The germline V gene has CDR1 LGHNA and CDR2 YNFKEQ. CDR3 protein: CASSQGGGDYGANVLTF. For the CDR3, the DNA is TGTGCCAGCAGCCAAGGAGGGGGCGATTATGGGGCCAACGTCCTGACTTTC.

CDR3 sequence reads: CASSWGQGQETQYF. The CDR3 DNA is TGTGCCAGCAGCTGGGGACAGGGCCAAGAGACCCAGTACTTC. The chain uses TRBV7-9 and TRBJ2-5, with TRBD1 matching over 9 bases. V was pared by 4 bases and J by 1 base, with 1 base of the junction left unmatched. Per germline, CDR1 SEHNR and CDR2 FQNEAQ (reference sequence). The CDR3 spans 14 residues.

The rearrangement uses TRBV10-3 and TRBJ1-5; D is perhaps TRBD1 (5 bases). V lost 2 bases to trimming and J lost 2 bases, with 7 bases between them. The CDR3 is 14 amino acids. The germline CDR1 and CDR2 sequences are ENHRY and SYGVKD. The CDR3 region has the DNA TGTGCCATCAGTGAGCGACAGCGCAATCAGCCCCAGCATTTT. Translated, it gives CAISERQRNQPQHF.

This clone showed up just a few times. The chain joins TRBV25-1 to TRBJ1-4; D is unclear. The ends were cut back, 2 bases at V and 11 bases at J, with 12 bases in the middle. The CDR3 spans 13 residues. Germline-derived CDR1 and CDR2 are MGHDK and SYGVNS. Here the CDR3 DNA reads TGTGCCAGCAGTGAAAATCTGGGGAGGAAACTGTTTTTT. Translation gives CASSENLGRKLFF.

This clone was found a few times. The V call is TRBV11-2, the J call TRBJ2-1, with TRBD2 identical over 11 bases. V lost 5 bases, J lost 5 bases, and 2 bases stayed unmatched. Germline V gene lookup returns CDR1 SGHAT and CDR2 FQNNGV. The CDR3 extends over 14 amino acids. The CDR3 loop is CASSPGLADNEQFF. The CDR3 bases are TGTGCCAGCAGCCCGGGACTAGCGGACAATGAGCAGTTCTTC.

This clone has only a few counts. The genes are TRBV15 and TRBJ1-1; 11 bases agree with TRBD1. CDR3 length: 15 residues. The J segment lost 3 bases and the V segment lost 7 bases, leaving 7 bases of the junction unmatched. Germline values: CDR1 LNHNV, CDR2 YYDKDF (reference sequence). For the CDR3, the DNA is TGTGCCACCACCGGGACAGGGGGGGCGGACACTGAAGCTTTCTTT. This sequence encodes CATTGTGGADTEAFF.

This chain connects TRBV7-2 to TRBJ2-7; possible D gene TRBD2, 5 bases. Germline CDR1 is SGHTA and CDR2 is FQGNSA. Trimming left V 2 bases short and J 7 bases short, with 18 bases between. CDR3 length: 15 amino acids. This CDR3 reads CASSLIAGRGGEQYF. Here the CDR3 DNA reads TGTGCCAGCAGCTTAATCGCTGGACGCGGCGGGGAGCAGTACTTC.

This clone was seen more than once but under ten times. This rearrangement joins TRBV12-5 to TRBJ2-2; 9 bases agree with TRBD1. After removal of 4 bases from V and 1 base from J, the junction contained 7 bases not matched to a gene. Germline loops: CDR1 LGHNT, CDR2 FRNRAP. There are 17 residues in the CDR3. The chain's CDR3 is CASGSPSTGGNTGELFF. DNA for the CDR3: TGTGCTAGTGGTTCCCCATCGACAGGGGGGAACACCGGGGAGCTGTTTTTT.

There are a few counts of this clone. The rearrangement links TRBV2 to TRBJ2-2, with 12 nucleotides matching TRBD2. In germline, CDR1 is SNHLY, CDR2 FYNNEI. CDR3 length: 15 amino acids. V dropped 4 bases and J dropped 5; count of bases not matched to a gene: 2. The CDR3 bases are TGTGCCAGCAGTGCGACTAGCGGGGGAACCGGGGAGCTGTTTTTT. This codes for CASSATSGGTGELFF.